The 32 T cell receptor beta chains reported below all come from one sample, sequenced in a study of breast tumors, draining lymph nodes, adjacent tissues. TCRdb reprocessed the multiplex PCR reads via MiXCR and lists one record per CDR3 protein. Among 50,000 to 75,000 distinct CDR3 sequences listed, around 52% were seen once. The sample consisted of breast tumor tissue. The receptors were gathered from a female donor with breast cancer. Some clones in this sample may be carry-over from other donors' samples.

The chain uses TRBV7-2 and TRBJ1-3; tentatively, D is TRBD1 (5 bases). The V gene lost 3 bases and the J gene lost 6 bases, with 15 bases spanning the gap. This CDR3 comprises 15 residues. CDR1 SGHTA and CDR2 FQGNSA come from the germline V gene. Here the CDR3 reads CASSFTGQGKNTIYF. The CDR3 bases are TGTGCCAGCAGCTTTACTGGGCAGGGCAAAAACACCATATATTTT.

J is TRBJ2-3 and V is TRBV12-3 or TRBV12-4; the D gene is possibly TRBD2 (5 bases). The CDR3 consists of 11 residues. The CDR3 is CALREGDTQYF. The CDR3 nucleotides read TGTGCACTCCGAGAGGGTGATACGCAGTATTTT.

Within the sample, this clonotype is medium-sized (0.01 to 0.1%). The chain's CDR3 is CASMRDYSYNEQFF. For the CDR3, the DNA is TGTGCCAGTATGCGGGACTACTCCTACAATGAGCAGTTCTTC. The rearrangement joins TRBV19 to TRBJ2-1, with TRBD2 matching 7 bases. This CDR3 region has 14 residues. The germline CDR1 and CDR2 sequences are LNHDA and SQIVND (reference sequence). Trimming cost V 7 bases and J 0 bases; bases outside gene matches: 3.

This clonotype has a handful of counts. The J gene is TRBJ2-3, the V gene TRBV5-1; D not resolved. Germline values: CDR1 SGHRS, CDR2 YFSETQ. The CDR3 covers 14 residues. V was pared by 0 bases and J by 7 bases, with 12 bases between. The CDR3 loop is CASSLEAASHTQYF. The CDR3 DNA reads TGCGCCAGCAGCTTGGAGGCGGCCAGCCATACGCAGTATTTT.

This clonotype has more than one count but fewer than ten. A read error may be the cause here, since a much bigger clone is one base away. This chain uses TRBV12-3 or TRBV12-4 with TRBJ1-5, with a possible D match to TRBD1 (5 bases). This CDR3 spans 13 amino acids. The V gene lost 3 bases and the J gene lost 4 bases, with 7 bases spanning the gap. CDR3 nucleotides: TGTGCCAGCAGTTTCCAGGGTAATCAGCCCCAGCATTTT. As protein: CASSFQGNQPQHF.

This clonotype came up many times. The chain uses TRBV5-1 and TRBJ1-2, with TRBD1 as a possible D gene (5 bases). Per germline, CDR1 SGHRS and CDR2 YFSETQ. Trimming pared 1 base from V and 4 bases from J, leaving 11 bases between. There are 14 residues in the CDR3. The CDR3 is CASSLLGGSYGYTF. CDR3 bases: TGCGCCAGCAGCTTGCTTGGGGGTAGCTATGGCTACACCTTC.

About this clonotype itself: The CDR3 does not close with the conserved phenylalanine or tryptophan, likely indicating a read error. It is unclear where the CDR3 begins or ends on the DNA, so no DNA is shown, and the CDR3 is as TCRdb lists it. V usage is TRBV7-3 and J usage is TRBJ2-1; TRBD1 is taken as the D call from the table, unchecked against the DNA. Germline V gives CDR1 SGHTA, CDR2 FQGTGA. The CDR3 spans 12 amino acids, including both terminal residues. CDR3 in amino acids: CASSLEGVEQTL.

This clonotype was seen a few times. As DNA, the CDR3 is TGCAGCGTTGTAGGAAACACTGAAGCTTTCTTT. The encoded protein is CSVVGNTEAFF. This chain links TRBV29-1 with TRBJ1-1; D remains unclear. V dropped 4 bases and J dropped 2 bases, with 5 bases sitting between them. Germline assignment: CDR1 SQVTM and CDR2 ANQGSEA. The CDR3 is made up of 11 amino acids.

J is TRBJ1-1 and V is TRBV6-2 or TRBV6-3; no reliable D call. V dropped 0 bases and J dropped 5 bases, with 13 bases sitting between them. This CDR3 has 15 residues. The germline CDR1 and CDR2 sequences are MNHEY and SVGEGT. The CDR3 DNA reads TGTGCCAGCAGTTACTCATTGGTAGCGGGGACTGAAGCTTTCTTT. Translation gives CASSYSLVAGTEAFF.

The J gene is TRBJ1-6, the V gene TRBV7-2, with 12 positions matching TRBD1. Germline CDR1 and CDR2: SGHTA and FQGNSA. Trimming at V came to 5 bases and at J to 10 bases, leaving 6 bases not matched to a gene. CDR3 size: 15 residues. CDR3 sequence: CASSPQGQGASPLHF. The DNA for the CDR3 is TGTGCCAGCAGCCCCCAGGGACAGGGGGCGTCACCCCTCCACTTT.

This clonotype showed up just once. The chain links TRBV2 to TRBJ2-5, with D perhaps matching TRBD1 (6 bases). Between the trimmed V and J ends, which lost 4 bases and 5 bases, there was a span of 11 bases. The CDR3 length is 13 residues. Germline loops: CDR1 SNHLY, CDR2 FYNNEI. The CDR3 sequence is CASSGGQPETQYF. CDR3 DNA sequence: TGTGCCAGCAGTGGTGGACAGCCGGAGACCCAGTACTTC. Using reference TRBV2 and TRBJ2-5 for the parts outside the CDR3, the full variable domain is EPEVTQTPSHQVTQMGQEVILRCVPISNHLYFYWYRQILGQKVEFLVSFYNNEISEKSEIFDDQFSVERPDGSNFTLKIRSTKLEDSAMYFCASSGGQPETQYFGPGTRLLVL.

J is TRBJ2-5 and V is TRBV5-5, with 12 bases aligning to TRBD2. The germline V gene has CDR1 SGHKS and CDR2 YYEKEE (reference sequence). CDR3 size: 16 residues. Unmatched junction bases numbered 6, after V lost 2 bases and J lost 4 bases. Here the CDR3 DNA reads TGTGCCAGCAGCTTTCTAGCGGGGGGGCGGGGAGAGACCCAGTACTTC. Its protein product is CASSFLAGGRGETQYF.

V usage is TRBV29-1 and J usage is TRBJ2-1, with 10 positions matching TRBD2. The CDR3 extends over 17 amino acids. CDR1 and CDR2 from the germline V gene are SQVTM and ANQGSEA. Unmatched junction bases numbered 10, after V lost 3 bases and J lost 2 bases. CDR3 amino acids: CSVEEYLAGETYNEQFF. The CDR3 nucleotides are TGCAGCGTTGAGGAGTATCTAGCGGGGGAAACCTACAATGAGCAGTTCTTC.

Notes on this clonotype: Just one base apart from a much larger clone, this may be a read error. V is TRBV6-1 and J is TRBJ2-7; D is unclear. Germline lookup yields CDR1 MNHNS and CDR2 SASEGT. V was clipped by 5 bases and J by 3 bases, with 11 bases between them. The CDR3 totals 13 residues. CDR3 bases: TGTGCCAGCAGTCGTTTCAGCTTCTACGAGCAGTACTTC. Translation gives CASSRFSFYEQYF.

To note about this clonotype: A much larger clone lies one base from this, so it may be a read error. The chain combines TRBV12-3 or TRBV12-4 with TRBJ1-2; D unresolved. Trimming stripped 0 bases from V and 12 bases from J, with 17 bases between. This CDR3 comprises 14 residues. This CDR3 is CASSLANTLVGHTF. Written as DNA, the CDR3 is TGTGCCAGCAGTTTAGCGAACACCCTTGTAGGCCACACCTTC.

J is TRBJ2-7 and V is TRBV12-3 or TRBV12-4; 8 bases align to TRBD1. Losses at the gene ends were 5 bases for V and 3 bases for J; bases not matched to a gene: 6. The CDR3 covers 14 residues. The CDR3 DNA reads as TGTGCCAGCAGTCATCGGGACAGGTACTACGAGCAGTACTTC. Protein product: CASSHRDRYYEQYF.

DNA of the CDR3: TGTGCCAGCAGCCAAGGACGAATAACAGGGTCACCCCTCCACTTT. Its protein product is CASSQGRITGSPLHF. This chain joins TRBV14 and TRBJ1-6, with D possibly being TRBD1 (6 bases). V was trimmed by 1 base and J by 10 bases, leaving 14 bases between them. CDR3 size: 15 residues. Germline-derived CDR1 and CDR2 are SGHDN and FVKESK. Full variable domain (rest looked up from reference TRBV14 and TRBJ1-6): EAGVTQFPSHSVIEKGQTVTLRCDPISGHDNLYWYRRVMGKEIKFLLHFVKESKQDESGMPNNRFLAERTGGTYSTLKVQPAELEDSGVYFCASSQGRITGSPLHFGNGTRLTVT.

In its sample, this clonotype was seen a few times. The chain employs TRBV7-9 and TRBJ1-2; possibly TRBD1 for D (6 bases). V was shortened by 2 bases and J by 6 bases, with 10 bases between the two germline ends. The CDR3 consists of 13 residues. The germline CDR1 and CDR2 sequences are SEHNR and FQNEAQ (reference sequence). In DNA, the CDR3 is TGTGCCAGCAGCTTAATGGGGGGCGATGGCTACACCTTC. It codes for CASSLMGGDGYTF.

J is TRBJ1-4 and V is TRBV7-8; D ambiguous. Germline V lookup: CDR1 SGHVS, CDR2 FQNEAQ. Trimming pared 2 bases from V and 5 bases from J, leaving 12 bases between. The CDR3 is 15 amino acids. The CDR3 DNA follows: TGTGCCAGCAGCTTATCAGCGGGGAGGAATGAAAAACTGTTTTTT. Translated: CASSLSAGRNEKLFF.

The CDR3 sequence is CASSSSSGGNEQFF. The CDR3 region has the DNA TGTGCCAGCAGTTCCTCTAGCGGGGGGAATGAGCAGTTCTTC. V and J are TRBV12-3 or TRBV12-4 and TRBJ2-1; 11 positions agree with TRBD2. V dropped 4 bases and J dropped 7; count of bases not matched to a gene: 3. This CDR3 contains 14 residues.

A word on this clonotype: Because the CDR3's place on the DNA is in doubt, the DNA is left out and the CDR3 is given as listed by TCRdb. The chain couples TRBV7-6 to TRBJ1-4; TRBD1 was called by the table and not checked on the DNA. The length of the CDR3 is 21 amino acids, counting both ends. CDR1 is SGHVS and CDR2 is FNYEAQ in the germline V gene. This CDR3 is CASSLVGNEQFFGPGNEKLFF.

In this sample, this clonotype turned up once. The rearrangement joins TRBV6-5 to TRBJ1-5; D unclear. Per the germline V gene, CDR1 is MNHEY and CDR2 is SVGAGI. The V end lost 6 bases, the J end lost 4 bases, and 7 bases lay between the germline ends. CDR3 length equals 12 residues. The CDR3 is CASRSGNQPQHF. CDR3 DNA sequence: TGTGCCAGCAGGAGCGGGAATCAGCCCCAGCATTTT.

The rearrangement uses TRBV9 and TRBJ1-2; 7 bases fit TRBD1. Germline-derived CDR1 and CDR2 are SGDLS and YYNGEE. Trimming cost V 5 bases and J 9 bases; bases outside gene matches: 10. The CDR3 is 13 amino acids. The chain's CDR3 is CASSGDRAGSYTF. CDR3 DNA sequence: TGTGCCAGCAGTGGGGACAGAGCGGGGAGCTACACCTTC.

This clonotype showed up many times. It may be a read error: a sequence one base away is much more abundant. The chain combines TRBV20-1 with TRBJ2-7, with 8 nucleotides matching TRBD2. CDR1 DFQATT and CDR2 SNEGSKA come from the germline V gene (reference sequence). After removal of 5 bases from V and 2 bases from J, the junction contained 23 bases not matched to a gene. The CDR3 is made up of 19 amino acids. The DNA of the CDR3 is TGCAGTGCTCGCTCTGGCGGGACTGATACCGGGAGGGCTCCCTACGAGCAGTACTTC. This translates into CSARSGGTDTGRAPYEQYF.

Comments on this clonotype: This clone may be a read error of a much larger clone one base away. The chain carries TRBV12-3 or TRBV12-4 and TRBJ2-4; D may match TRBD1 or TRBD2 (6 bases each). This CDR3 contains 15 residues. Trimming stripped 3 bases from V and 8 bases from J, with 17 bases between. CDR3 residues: CASSFRGGGGYIQYF. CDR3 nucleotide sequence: TGTGCCAGCAGTTTCCGTGGCGGAGGGGGATACATTCAGTACTTC.

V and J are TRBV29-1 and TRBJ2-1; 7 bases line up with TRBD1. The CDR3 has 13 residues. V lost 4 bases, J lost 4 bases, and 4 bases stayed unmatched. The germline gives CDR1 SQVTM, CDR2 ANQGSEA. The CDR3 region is CSVGDSRYNEQFF. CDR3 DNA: TGCAGCGTTGGGGACAGCCGATACAATGAGCAGTTCTTC.

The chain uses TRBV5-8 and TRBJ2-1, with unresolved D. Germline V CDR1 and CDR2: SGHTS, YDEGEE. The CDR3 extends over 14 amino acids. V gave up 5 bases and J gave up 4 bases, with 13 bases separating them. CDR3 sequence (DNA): TGTGCCAGCAGGGCGCCCCGGTCGTACAATGAGCAGTTCTTC. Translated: CASRAPRSYNEQFF.

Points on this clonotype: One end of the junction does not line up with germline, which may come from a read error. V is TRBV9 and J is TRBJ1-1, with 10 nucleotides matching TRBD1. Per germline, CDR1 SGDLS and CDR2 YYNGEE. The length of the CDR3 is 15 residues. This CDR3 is CASSGQGAENTKAFF. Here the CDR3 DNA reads TGTGCCAGCAGCGGACAGGGGGCTGAGAACACTAAAGCTTTCTTT.

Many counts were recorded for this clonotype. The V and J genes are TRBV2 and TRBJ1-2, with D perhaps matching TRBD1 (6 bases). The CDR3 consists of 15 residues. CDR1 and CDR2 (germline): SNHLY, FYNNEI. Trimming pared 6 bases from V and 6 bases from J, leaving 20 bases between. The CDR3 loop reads CASRDTTVRGHGYTF. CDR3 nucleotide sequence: TGTGCCAGCAGGGACACGACCGTCAGGGGACATGGCTACACCTTC. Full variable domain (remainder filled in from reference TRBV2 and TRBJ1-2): EPEVTQTPSHQVTQMGQEVILRCVPISNHLYFYWYRQILGQKVEFLVSFYNNEISEKSEIFDDQFSVERPDGSNFTLKIRSTKLEDSAMYFCASRDTTVRGHGYTFGSGTRLTVV.

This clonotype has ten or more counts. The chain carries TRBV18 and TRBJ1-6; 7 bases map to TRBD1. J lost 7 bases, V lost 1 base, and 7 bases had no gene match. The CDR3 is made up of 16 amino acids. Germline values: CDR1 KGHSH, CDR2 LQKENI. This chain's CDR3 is CASSPRGGGTNSPLHF. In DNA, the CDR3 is TGTGCCAGCTCACCACGGGGAGGGGGCACGAATTCACCCCTCCACTTT.

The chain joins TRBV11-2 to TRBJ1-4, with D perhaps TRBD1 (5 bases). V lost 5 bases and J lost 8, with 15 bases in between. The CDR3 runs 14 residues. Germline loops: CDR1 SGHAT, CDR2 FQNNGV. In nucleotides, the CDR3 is TGTGCCAGCAGCCGGACAAACCCCGGGGAAAAACTGTTTTTT. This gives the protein CASSRTNPGEKLFF.

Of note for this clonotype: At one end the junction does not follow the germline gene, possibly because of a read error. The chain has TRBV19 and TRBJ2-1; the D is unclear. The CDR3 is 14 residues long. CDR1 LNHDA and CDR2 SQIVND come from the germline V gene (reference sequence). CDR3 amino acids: CASGIGSSYNEQLF. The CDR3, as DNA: TGTGCCAGTGGTATTGGTAGCTCCTACAATGAGCAGCTCTTC.